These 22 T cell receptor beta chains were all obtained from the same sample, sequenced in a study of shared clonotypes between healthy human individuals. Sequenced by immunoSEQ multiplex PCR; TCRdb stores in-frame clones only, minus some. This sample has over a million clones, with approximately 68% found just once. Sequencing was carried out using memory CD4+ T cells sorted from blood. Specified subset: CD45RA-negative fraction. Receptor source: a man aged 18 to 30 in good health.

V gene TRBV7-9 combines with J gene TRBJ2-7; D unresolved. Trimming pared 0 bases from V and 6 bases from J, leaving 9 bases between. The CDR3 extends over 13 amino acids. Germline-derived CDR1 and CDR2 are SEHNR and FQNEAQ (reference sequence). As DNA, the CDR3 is TGTGCCAGCAGCTTAGCAGGTTCGCCCGAGCAGTACTTC. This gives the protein CASSLAGSPEQYF.

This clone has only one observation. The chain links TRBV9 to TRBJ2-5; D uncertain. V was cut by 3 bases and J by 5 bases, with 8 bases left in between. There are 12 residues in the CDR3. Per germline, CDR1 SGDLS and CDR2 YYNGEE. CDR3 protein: CASSGGAETQYF. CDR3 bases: TGTGCCAGCAGCGGAGGCGCCGAGACCCAGTACTTC.

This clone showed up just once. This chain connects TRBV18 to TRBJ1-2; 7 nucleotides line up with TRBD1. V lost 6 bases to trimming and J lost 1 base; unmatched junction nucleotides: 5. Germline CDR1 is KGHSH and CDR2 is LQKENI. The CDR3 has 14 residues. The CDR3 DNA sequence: TGTGCCAGCTCCGGACAGGAAAGTAACTATGGCTACACCTTC. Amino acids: CASSGQESNYGYTF. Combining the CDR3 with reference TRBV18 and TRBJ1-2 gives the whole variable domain NAGVMQNPRHLVRRRGQEARLRCSPMKGHSHVYWYRQLPEEGLKFMVYLQKENIIDESGMPKERFSAEFPKEGPSILRIQQVVRGDSAAYFCASSGQESNYGYTFGSGTRLTVV.

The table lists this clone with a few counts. CDR3 DNA: TGTGCCAGCAGCTCCAGTGACAGGGAAAATTCACCCCTCCACTTT. Protein: CASSSSDRENSPLHF. The V and J genes are TRBV11-1 and TRBJ1-6; 7 bases are a match to TRBD1. The V segment lost 4 bases and the J segment 7 bases; nucleotides outside the gene matches: 7. In germline, CDR1 is SGHAT, CDR2 FQDESV (reference sequence). The CDR3 spans 15 residues.

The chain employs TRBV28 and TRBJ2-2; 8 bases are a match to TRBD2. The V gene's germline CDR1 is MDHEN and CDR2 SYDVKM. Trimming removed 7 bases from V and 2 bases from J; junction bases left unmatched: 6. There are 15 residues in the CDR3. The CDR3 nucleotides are TGTGCCAGCACCCCGGGGGGGTCAAACACCGGGGAGCTGTTTTTT. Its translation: CASTPGGSNTGELFF.

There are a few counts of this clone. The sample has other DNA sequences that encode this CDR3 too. CDR3 sequence (DNA): TGTGCCAGCAGTGCGAATAGCGGTAGCACAGATACGCAGTATTTT. Its protein is CASSANSGSTDTQYF. This chain joins TRBV2 and TRBJ2-3; perhaps TRBD2 as D (6 bases). The CDR3 contains 15 residues. Trimming shortened V by 4 bases and J by 0 bases, and 11 bases separated the two germline ends. Germline V lookup: CDR1 SNHLY, CDR2 FYNNEI.

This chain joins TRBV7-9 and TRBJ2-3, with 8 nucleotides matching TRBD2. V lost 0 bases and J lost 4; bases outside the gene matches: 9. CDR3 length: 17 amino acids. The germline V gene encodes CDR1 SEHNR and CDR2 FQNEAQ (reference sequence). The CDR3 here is CASSLAQSSGGADTQYF. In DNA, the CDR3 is TGTGCCAGCAGCTTAGCACAGTCAAGCGGGGGTGCAGATACGCAGTATTTT. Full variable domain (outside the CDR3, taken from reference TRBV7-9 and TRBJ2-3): DTGVSQNPRHKITKRGQNVTFRCDPISEHNRLYWYRQTLGQGPEFLTYFQNEAQLEKSRLLSDRFSAERPKGSFSTLEIQRTEQGDSAMYLCASSLAQSSGGADTQYFGPGTRLTVL.

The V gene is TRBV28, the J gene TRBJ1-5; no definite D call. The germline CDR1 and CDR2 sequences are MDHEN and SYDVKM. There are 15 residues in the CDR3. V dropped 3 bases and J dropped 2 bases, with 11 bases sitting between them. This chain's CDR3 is CASSLGGKGNQPQHF. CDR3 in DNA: TGTGCCAGCAGTTTGGGAGGGAAGGGCAATCAGCCCCAGCATTTT.

CDR3 coding DNA: TGTGCCAGCAGCTTGGGTCACGGGACTAGCCTTACAGATACGCAGTATTTT. This encodes CASSLGHGTSLTDTQYF. This sequence joins TRBV7-9 and TRBJ2-3; 9 nucleotides align to TRBD2. Germline-derived CDR1 and CDR2 are SEHNR and FQNEAQ (reference sequence). The CDR3 length is 17 residues. Germline trimming cut 3 bases from V and 3 bases from J; bases unmatched to any gene: 10.

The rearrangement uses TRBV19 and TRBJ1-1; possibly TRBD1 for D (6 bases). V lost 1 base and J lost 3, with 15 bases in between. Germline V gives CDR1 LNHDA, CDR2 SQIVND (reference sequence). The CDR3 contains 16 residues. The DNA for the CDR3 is TGTGCCAGTAGTATAGGTCTGGGGGCACCCTACACTGAAGCTTTCTTT. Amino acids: CASSIGLGAPYTEAFF. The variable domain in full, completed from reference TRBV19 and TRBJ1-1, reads DGGITQSPKYLFRKEGQNVTLSCEQNLNHDAMYWYRQDPGQGLRLIYYSQIVNDFQKGDIAEGYSVSREKKESFPLTVTSAQKNPTAFYLCASSIGLGAPYTEAFFGQGTRLTVV.

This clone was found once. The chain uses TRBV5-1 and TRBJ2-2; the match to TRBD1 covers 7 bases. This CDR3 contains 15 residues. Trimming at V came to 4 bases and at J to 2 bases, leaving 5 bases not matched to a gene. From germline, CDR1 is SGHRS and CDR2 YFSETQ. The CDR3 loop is CASSAQGFNTGELFF. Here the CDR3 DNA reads TGCGCCAGCAGCGCACAGGGGTTCAACACCGGGGAGCTGTTTTTT. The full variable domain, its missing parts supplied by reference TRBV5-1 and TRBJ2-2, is KAGVTQTPRYLIKTRGQQVTLSCSPISGHRSVSWYQQTPGQGLQFLFEYFSETQRNKGNFPGRFSGRQFSNSRSEMNVSTLELGDSALYLCASSAQGFNTGELFFGEGSRLTVL.

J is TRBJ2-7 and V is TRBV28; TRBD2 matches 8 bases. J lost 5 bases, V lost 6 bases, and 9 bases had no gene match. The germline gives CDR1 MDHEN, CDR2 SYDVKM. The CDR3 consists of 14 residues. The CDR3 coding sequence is TGTGCCAGCAGACCTGTAAGCGGGGGCAACGAGCAGTACTTC. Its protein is CASRPVSGGNEQYF. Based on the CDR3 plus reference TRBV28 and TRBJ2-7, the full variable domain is DVKVTQSSRYLVKRTGEKVFLECVQDMDHENMFWYRQDPGLGLRLIYFSYDVKMKEKGDIPEGYSVSREKKERFSLILESASTNQTSMYLCASRPVSGGNEQYFGPGTRLTVT.

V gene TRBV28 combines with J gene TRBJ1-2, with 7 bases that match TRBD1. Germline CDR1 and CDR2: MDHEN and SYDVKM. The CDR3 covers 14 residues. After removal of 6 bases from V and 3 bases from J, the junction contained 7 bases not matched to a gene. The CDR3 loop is CASRYRGRDYGYTF. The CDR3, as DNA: TGTGCCAGCAGATACAGGGGAAGGGACTATGGCTACACCTTC.

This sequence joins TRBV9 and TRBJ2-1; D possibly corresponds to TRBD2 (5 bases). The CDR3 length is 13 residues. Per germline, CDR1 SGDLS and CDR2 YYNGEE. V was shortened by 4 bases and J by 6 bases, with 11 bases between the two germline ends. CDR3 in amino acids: CASSRTGLNEQFF. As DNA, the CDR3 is TGTGCCAGCAGCCGGACTGGGCTCAATGAGCAGTTCTTC.

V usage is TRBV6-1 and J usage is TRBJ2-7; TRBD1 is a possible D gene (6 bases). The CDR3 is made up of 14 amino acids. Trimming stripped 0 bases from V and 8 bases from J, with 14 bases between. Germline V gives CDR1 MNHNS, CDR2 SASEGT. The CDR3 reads CASSEAPYDRQQYF. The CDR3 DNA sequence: TGTGCCAGCAGTGAAGCGCCCTATGACAGGCAGCAGTACTTC.

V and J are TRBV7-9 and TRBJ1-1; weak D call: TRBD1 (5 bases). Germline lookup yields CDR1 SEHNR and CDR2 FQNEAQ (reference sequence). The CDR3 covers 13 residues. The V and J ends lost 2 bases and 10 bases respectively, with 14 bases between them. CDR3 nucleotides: TGTGCCAGCAGCTTACGAGGGGCGGACGGAGCTTTCTTT. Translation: CASSLRGADGAFF. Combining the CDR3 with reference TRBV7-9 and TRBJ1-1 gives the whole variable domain DTGVSQNPRHKITKRGQNVTFRCDPISEHNRLYWYRQTLGQGPEFLTYFQNEAQLEKSRLLSDRFSAERPKGSFSTLEIQRTEQGDSAMYLCASSLRGADGAFFGQGTRLTVV.

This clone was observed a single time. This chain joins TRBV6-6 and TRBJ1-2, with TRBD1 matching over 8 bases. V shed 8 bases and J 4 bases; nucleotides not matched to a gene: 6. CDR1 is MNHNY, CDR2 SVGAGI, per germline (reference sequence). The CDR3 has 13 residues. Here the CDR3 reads CASAAQGVYGYTF. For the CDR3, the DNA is TGTGCCAGCGCCGCACAGGGGGTCTATGGCTACACCTTC.

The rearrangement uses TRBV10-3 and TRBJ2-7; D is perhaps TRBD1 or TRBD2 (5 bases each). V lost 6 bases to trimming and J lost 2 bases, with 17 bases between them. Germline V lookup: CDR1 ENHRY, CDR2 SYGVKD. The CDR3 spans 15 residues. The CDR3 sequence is CAIRKEGTAAYEQYF. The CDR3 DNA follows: TGTGCCATCAGGAAGGAAGGGACGGCCGCCTACGAGCAGTACTTC.

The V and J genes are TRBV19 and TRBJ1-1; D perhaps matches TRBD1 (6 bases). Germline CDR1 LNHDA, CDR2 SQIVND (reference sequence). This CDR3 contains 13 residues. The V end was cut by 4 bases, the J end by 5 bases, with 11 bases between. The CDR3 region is CASSSHRATEAFF. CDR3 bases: TGTGCCAGTAGTAGCCACAGGGCTACTGAAGCTTTCTTT.

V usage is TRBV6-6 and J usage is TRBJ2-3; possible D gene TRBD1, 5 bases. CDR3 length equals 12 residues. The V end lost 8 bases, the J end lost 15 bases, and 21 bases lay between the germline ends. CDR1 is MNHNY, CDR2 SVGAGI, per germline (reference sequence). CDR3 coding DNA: TGTGCCAGCGGGGCAACAGCGTCGTTCCCTTATTTT. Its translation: CASGATASFPYF.

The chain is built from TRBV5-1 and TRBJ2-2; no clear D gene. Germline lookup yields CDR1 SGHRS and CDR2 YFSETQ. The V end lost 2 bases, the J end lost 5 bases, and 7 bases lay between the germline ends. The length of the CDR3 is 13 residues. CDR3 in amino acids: CASSFLGTGELFF. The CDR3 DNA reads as TGCGCCAGCAGCTTTCTCGGTACCGGGGAGCTGTTTTTT. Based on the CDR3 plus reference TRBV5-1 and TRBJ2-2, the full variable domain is KAGVTQTPRYLIKTRGQQVTLSCSPISGHRSVSWYQQTPGQGLQFLFEYFSETQRNKGNFPGRFSGRQFSNSRSEMNVSTLELGDSALYLCASSFLGTGELFFGEGSRLTVL.

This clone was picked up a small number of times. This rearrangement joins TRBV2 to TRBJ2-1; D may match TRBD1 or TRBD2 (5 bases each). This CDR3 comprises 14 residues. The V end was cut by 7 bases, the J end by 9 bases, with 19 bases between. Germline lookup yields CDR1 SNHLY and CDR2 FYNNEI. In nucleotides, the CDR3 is TGTGCCAGCACCCCAGGGCTCTGGGAGAGTGAGCAGTTCTTC. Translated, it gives CASTPGLWESEQFF.